These T cell receptor beta chains were read from a single sample in a study of blood T cell repertoires in COVID-19. The repertoire was sequenced with immunoSEQ multiplex PCR; TCRdb's copy has only in-frame clones and lacks some. This table holds about 200,000 clones, 87% found once. The sample comprised peripheral blood. These receptors were obtained from a man aged 55 to 70 who had recovered from COVID-19. Each CDR3 is given with its conserved first and last residue. Each record gives: V gene, CDR3 length, J gene, D gene, clone size, CDR3 protein, CDR3 DNA. D genes are given only for firm matches. Clone size is shown for a subset of rows, as once, few, many or a class of expanded clone.

TRBV21-1,19,TRBJ1-2,NA,once,CASSKAPPGTGVKNYGYTF,TGTGCCAGCAGCAAAGCCCCCCCCGGGACAGGGGTTAAGAACTATGGCTACACCTTC
TRBV5-1,18,TRBJ2-1,TRBD2,NA,CASSLNPGLAGIYNEQFF,TGCGCCAGCAGCTTAAACCCGGGACTAGCGGGTATATACAATGAGCAGTTCTTC
TRBV2,16,TRBJ2-3,TRBD2,NA,CASSDDSGRAGDTQYF,TGTGCCAGCAGTGACGATAGCGGGAGGGCCGGGGATACGCAGTATTTT
TRBV25-1,15,TRBJ1-2,NA,NA,CASSELGEGDYGYTF,TGTGCCAGCAGTGAGTTGGGGGAGGGGGACTATGGCTACACCTTC
TRBV27,15,TRBJ2-7,TRBD1,NA,CASSLRGTDYHEQYF,TGTGCCAGCAGTTTAAGGGGGACAGATTACCACGAGCAGTACTTC
TRBV4-1,17,TRBJ2-1,TRBD2,few,CASSQAWTSGGAGEQFF,TGCGCCAGCAGCCAAGCCTGGACTAGCGGGGGGGCAGGTGAGCAGTTCTTC
TRBV3-1/TRBV3-2,16,TRBJ2-5,TRBD1,NA,CASSQGGGQGEETQYF,TGTGCCAGCAGCCAGGGGGGTGGACAGGGCGAAGAGACCCAGTACTTC
TRBV6-2/TRBV6-3,15,TRBJ1-1,TRBD1,NA,CASSTPTGAFAEAFF,TGTGCCAGCAGTACACCAACAGGGGCTTTCGCTGAAGCTTTCTTT
TRBV2,15,TRBJ1-2,NA,NA,CASSEGAGPNYGYTF,TGTGCCAGCAGTGAAGGGGCAGGGCCCAACTATGGCTACACCTTC
TRBV5-1,13,TRBJ2-3,TRBD1,NA,CASSFRQGDTQYF,TGCGCCAGCAGCTTTCGACAGGGGGATACGCAGTATTTT
TRBV5-1,14,TRBJ1-1,TRBD1,NA,CASSSGQGGTEAFF,TGCGCCAGCAGCTCGGGACAGGGAGGAACTGAAGCTTTCTTT
TRBV7-8,18,TRBJ2-1,TRBD2,NA,CASSPTPGGVGGPLEQFF,TGTGCCAGCAGCCCCACCCCCGGTGGCGTGGGAGGGCCTCTAGAGCAGTTCTTC
TRBV29-1,13,TRBJ1-2,NA,NA,CSVGLGSLYGYTF,TGCAGCGTTGGCCTGGGCTCGCTCTATGGCTACACCTTC
TRBV28,14,TRBJ1-5,NA,NA,CASRFTGGNQPQHF,TGTGCCAGCAGATTTACAGGAGGCAATCAGCCCCAGCATTTT
TRBV18,15,TRBJ1-1,NA,once,CASSPLGTANTEAFF,TGTGCCAGCTCACCGCTTGGGACTGCAAACACTGAAGCTTTCTTT
TRBV29-1,17,TRBJ2-1,NA,NA,CSVEDGFQGKSYNEQFF,TGCAGCGTTGAAGATGGTTTTCAGGGGAAATCCTACAATGAGCAGTTCTTC
TRBV11-2,12,TRBJ1-1,NA,NA,CASSPAGGEAFF,TGTGCCAGCAGCCCCGCGGGCGGTGAAGCTTTCTTT
TRBV9,13,TRBJ2-7,NA,NA,CASSQSSGDEQYF,TGTGCCAGCAGCCAAAGTAGTGGAGACGAGCAGTACTTC
TRBV3-1/TRBV3-2,15,TRBJ1-6,TRBD1,few,CASSPQQGAGSPLHF,TGTGCCAGCAGCCCGCAACAGGGGGCAGGGTCACCCCTCCACTTT
TRBV9,16,TRBJ2-3,TRBD1,NA,CASSLRGQIVTDTQYF,TGTGCCAGCAGCTTAAGGGGACAGATTGTCACAGATACGCAGTATTTT
TRBV5-5,16,TRBJ1-1,NA,NA,CASSRWGTGGNTEAFF,TGTGCCAGCAGCCGTTGGGGGACGGGAGGGAACACTGAAGCTTTCTTT
TRBV19,14,TRBJ2-1,NA,NA,CATSRVPATNEQFF,TGTGCCACCTCTCGCGTACCCGCCACCAATGAGCAGTTCTTC
TRBV5-1,15,TRBJ2-5,TRBD2,few,CASSLGGGARETQYF,TGCGCCAGCAGCTTAGGCGGGGGGGCCCGGGAGACCCAGTACTTC
TRBV27,15,TRBJ2-1,NA,once,CASSSGAVTDNEQFF,TGTGCCAGCAGTTCGGGTGCCGTAACCGACAATGAGCAGTTCTTC
TRBV29-1,13,TRBJ2-7,TRBD1,NA,CSVEGQGAYEQYF,TGCAGCGTTGAAGGACAGGGGGCTTACGAGCAGTACTTC
TRBV5-4,14,TRBJ1-2,NA,NA,CASSFGSGFGGYTF,TGTGCCAGCAGCTTCGGTAGCGGGTTCGGAGGCTACACCTTC
TRBV3-1/TRBV3-2,14,TRBJ2-3,TRBD1,NA,CASSQTQGADTQYF,TGTGCCAGCAGCCAGACCCAGGGGGCAGATACGCAGTATTTT
TRBV6-5,13,TRBJ2-6,NA,once,CASSLSGANVLTF,TGTGCCAGCAGCCTCTCTGGGGCCAACGTCCTGACTTTC
TRBV10-2,14,TRBJ2-3,NA,NA,CASSEDLATDTQYF,TGCGCCAGCAGTGAGGATTTAGCCACAGATACGCAGTATTTT
TRBV30,14,TRBJ2-7,NA,NA,CAWSVQELSYEQYF,TGTGCCTGGAGTGTACAGGAGCTCTCCTACGAGCAGTACTTC